This is a list of T cell receptor beta chains from one sample in a study of blood T cell repertoires in COVID-19. Method: immunoSEQ multiplex PCR; TCRdb's copy keeps in-frame clones and lacks some. The sample yields about 360,000 clones, roughly 86% seen once. The sequencing input was PBMCs or T cells enriched from blood (not recorded which). The receptor set was obtained from a woman aged 40 to 49 with acute COVID-19. The CDR3 runs from the conserved cysteine through the conserved F or W. A D gene is named only where the DNA matches it firmly. Some rows mark clone size as missing; the rest say once, few, many or name a class of expanded clone.

clone_size	j_call	v_call	d_call	cdr3_aa	cdr3_nt
.	TRBJ1-3	TRBV18	.	CASSQNTVPSGNTIYF	TGTGCCAGCTCACAGAACACAGTACCCTCTGGAAACACCATATATTTT
.	TRBJ1-4	TRBV5-5	TRBD1	CASSPTGVGEKLFF	TGTGCCAGCAGCCCGACAGGGGTTGGGGAAAAACTGTTTTTT
.	TRBJ1-1	TRBV9	.	CASSVVDVSAEAFF	TGTGCCAGCAGCGTAGTTGATGTCAGCGCTGAAGCTTTCTTT
.	TRBJ1-2	TRBV12-3/TRBV12-4	TRBD1	CASSTGTGMGTF	TGTGCCAGCAGTACCGGGACAGGGATGGGCACCTTC
.	TRBJ1-1	TRBV18	TRBD1	CASSPMTGGMGTEAFF	TGTGCCAGCTCACCAATGACAGGGGGCATGGGGACTGAAGCTTTCTTT
once	TRBJ2-1	TRBV18	.	CASSPSGTSSSYNEQFF	TGTGCCAGCTCACCTTCCGGGACATCCAGCTCCTACAATGAGCAGTTCTTC
.	TRBJ2-7	TRBV30	TRBD1	CAWSSGTGRDYEQYF	TGTGCCTGGAGTTCCGGGACAGGGAGGGACTACGAGCAGTACTTC
.	TRBJ2-3	TRBV3-1/TRBV3-2	TRBD2	CASSLPLAGGEDTQYF	TGTGCCAGCAGCCTCCCTCTAGCGGGGGGGGAAGATACGCAGTATTTT
.	TRBJ2-3	TRBV10-3	.	CAISDDRRTDTQYF	TGTGCCATCAGTGACGACAGGAGAACAGATACGCAGTATTTT
.	TRBJ2-7	TRBV24-1	.	CATSDLGEDRPFGQYF	TGTGCCACCAGTGATTTGGGAGAGGACAGACCTTTCGGGCAGTACTTC
.	TRBJ1-3	TRBV9	TRBD1	CASSGGDRGGNTIYF	TGTGCCAGCAGCGGAGGGGACAGGGGAGGAAACACCATATATTTT
.	TRBJ1-2	TRBV5-1	TRBD1	CASREGGQGLNGYTF	TGCGCCAGCAGAGAGGGGGGACAGGGGTTAAATGGCTACACCTTC
.	TRBJ2-7	TRBV6-5	.	CASSRGGTFYEQYF	TGTGCCAGCAGTCGCGGAGGGACCTTTTACGAGCAGTACTTC
.	TRBJ2-1	TRBV24-1	TRBD1	CATSVRDRGYEQFF	TGTGCCACCAGTGTAAGGGACAGGGGTTATGAGCAGTTCTTC
.	TRBJ2-7	TRBV5-1	.	CASSLAWANYEQYF	TGCGCCAGCAGCTTGGCCTGGGCGAACTACGAGCAGTACTTC
.	TRBJ2-7	TRBV11-3	TRBD2	CASSLDASGAYEQYF	TGTGCCAGCAGCTTAGATGCTAGCGGGGCGTACGAGCAGTACTTC
.	TRBJ2-2	TRBV24-1	.	CATSGAGVNTGELFF	TGTGCCACCAGTGGAGCCGGGGTGAACACCGGGGAGCTGTTTTTT
few	TRBJ2-6	TRBV15	.	CATSRPGAGANVLTF	TGTGCCACCAGCAGACCTGGTGCGGGGGCCAACGTCCTGACTTTC
.	TRBJ1-1	TRBV4-1	.	CASSQGEQGYTEAFF	TGCGCCAGCAGCCAAGGGGAACAGGGTTACACTGAAGCTTTCTTT
.	TRBJ2-3	TRBV20-1	TRBD2	CSASWLAGTDTQYF	TGCAGTGCTAGTTGGCTAGCGGGTACAGATACGCAGTATTTT
.	TRBJ1-5	TRBV6-5	.	CASTFPGGDHQPQHF	TGTGCCAGCACATTTCCGGGGGGGGACCACCAGCCCCAGCATTTT
.	TRBJ1-1	TRBV6-5	TRBD1	CASSYSRGTVNTEAFF	TGTGCCAGCAGTTACTCGAGGGGGACAGTGAACACTGAAGCTTTCTTT
.	TRBJ1-2	TRBV9	.	CASSTSLGGSGYTF	TGTGCCAGCAGCACATCACTAGGGGGTTCGGGCTACACCTTC
once	TRBJ1-2	TRBV30	.	CAWSPGDQGRYGYTF	TGTGCCTGGAGTCCAGGGGATCAAGGGCGCTATGGCTACACCTTC
.	TRBJ2-3	TRBV2	.	CASKVGGPDTQYF	TGTGCCAGCAAGGTGGGGGGGCCAGATACGCAGTATTTT
.	TRBJ2-1	TRBV5-1	.	CASSLAPGEQFF	TGCGCCAGCAGCTTGGCCCCGGGAGAGCAGTTCTTC
.	TRBJ1-5	TRBV19	.	CASRVTYSSNQPQHF	TGTGCCTCCCGGGTAACCTATTCTAGCAATCAGCCCCAGCATTTT
few	TRBJ2-2	TRBV11-2	.	CASHYLPELFF	TGTGCCAGCCACTACCTCCCAGAGCTGTTTTTT
.	TRBJ2-3	TRBV24-1	.	CATSDLQDTQYF	TGTGCCACCAGTGATTTGCAGGATACGCAGTATTTT
.	TRBJ1-2	TRBV4-1	TRBD1	CASSQPTQDRNYGYTF	TGCGCCAGCAGCCAACCAACACAGGACAGGAACTATGGCTACACCTTC
.	TRBJ2-7	TRBV5-5	.	CASSLGQGGDRWYF	TGTGCCAGCAGCTTAGGACAAGGGGGGGATCGGTGGTACTTC
.	TRBJ1-1	TRBV4-2	.	CASSQEGGDEAFF	TGTGCCAGCAGCCAAGAGGGCGGGGATGAAGCTTTCTTT
.	TRBJ2-1	TRBV6-2/TRBV6-3	TRBD2	CASSASGWSSYNEQFF	TGTGCCAGCAGTGCTAGCGGATGGAGCTCCTACAATGAGCAGTTCTTC
once	TRBJ2-3	TRBV6-1	TRBD1	CASSENPTGYQTTDTQYF	TGTGCCAGCAGTGAAAACCCGACAGGGTACCAAACCACAGATACGCAGTATTTT
.	TRBJ1-6	TRBV7-2	.	CASNGQGINSPLHF	TGTGCCAGCAACGGCCAGGGGATTAATTCACCCCTCCACTTT
.	TRBJ2-5	TRBV20-1	.	CSAPGVETQYF	TGCAGTGCCCCCGGGGTTGAGACCCAGTACTTC
once	TRBJ2-2	TRBV5-1	.	CASSLWGTTGELFF	TGCGCCAGCAGCTTGTGGGGGACTACCGGGGAGCTGTTTTTT
.	TRBJ2-5	TRBV7-6	.	CASSLRGETQYF	TGTGCCAGCAGCTTACGAGGGGAGACCCAGTACTTC
.	TRBJ1-1	TRBV5-5	.	CASSLGNRNTEAFF	TGTGCCAGCAGCTTGGGTAATCGGAACACTGAAGCTTTCTTT
few	TRBJ1-3	TRBV15	TRBD1	CATSRDATGFSGNTIYF	TGTGCCACCAGCAGAGATGCGACAGGGTTCTCTGGAAACACCATATATTTT
.	TRBJ1-1	TRBV3-1/TRBV3-2	.	CASSQPLTTMNTEAFF	TGTGCCAGCAGCCAACCTCTGACAACGATGAACACTGAAGCTTTCTTT
.	TRBJ1-4	TRBV6-1	TRBD1	CASSEDRSYEKLFF	TGTGCCAGCAGTGAGGACAGGTCATATGAAAAACTGTTTTTT
.	TRBJ1-3	TRBV6-1	.	CASSEAGKGNTIYF	TGTGCCAGCAGTGAAGCCGGGAAGGGAAACACCATATATTTT
.	TRBJ2-7	TRBV5-4	.	CASSLGDSLTYEQYF	TGTGCCAGCAGCTTGGGAGACAGTTTGACCTACGAGCAGTACTTC
.	TRBJ2-2	TRBV9	TRBD2	CASRAGQSAGELFF	TGTGCCAGCAGAGCGGGGCAAAGCGCCGGGGAGCTGTTTTTT
.	TRBJ2-5	TRBV5-8	.	CASSLIPGAMGGTQYF	TGTGCCAGCAGCTTGATCCCGGGAGCCATGGGTGGGACCCAGTACTTC
.	TRBJ1-5	TRBV27	TRBD1	CASSWDRGGPQHF	TGTGCCAGCAGTTGGGACAGGGGCGGGCCCCAGCATTTT
.	TRBJ1-1	TRBV25-1	.	CASSEYGAMNTEAFF	TGTGCCAGCAGTGAATATGGGGCTATGAACACTGAAGCTTTCTTT